Each of the 8 T cell receptor beta chains below was sequenced from the same sample in a study of tumor-infiltrating lymphocytes in glioblastoma multiforme. Multiple V-beta primers and a C-beta primer amplified TCRB from RNA. From the multiplex PCR reads, TCRdb called clonotypes with MiXCR, one entry per CDR3 protein. The sample holds tens of thousands of distinct CDR3 sequences, approximately 66% seen once. Sequenced input: brain tumor tissue. These receptors all come from a male donor with glioblastoma.

With respect to this clonotype: One junction end disagrees with the germline gene, perhaps due to a read error. The chain has TRBV5-4 and TRBJ1-2, with D possibly being TRBD1 (6 bases). The germline CDR1 and CDR2 sequences are SGHNT and YYREEE (reference sequence). The CDR3 is made up of 18 amino acids. The CDR3 region has the DNA TGTGCCCGCAGCACACGTGACCGGGACACAGTTTTTAACTATGGCTACACCTTC. It is translated as CARSTRDRDTVFNYGYTF. Full variable domain (missing parts from reference TRBV5-4 and TRBJ1-2): ETGVTQSPTHLIKTRGQQVTLRCSSQSGHNTVSWYQQALGQGPQFIFQYYREEENGRGNFPPRFSGLQFPNYSSELNVNALELDDSALYLCARSTRDRDTVFNYGYTFGSGTRLTVV.

The V gene is TRBV5-1, the J gene TRBJ1-1; D gene uncertain. Deletions cut 2 bases from V and 7 bases from J, with 12 bases between. Germline V gives CDR1 SGHRS, CDR2 YFSETQ. The CDR3 sequence is 13 residues long. The CDR3, as DNA: TGCGCCAGCAGCTTACGGGTTGACGGTGAAGCTTTCTTT. Translation gives CASSLRVDGEAFF. Combining the CDR3 with reference TRBV5-1 and TRBJ1-1 gives the whole variable domain KAGVTQTPRYLIKTRGQQVTLSCSPISGHRSVSWYQQTPGQGLQFLFEYFSETQRNKGNFPGRFSGRQFSNSRSEMNVSTLELGDSALYLCASSLRVDGEAFFGQGTRLTVV.

The rearrangement uses TRBV5-1 and TRBJ2-7; the match to TRBD1 covers 8 bases. Germline lookup yields CDR1 SGHRS and CDR2 YFSETQ. V lost 3 bases, J lost 5 bases, and 10 bases stayed unmatched. The CDR3 consists of 15 residues. CDR3 protein: CASSSNRGAYDEQYF. The CDR3 bases are TGCGCCAGCAGCTCCAACAGGGGGGCGTATGACGAGCAGTACTTC.

As concerns this clonotype: An end of the junction differs from the germline gene, which may be a read error. This chain connects TRBV5-4 to TRBJ2-3; D is perhaps TRBD2 (6 bases). There are 15 residues in the CDR3. CDR1 SGHNT and CDR2 YYREEE come from the germline V gene (reference sequence). CDR3 residues: CAGSLEGRTTDTQYF. Written as DNA, the CDR3 is TGTGCCGGCAGCTTGGAGGGTAGAACCACAGATACACAGTATTTT.

Details on this clonotype: Possible read error: a much larger clone is one base away. V is TRBV28 and J is TRBJ2-7; perhaps TRBD2 as D (6 bases). This CDR3 comprises 15 residues. In germline, CDR1 is MDHEN, CDR2 SYDVKM. CDR3 nucleotide sequence: TGTGCCAGCAGGACCATGGGCGTCTTGCGGGGCGAGGAGTACTTC. Protein product: CASRTMGVLRGEEYF.

This clonotype has just a few counts. Since a much larger clone is just one base distant, this may be a read error. V is TRBV6-1 and J is TRBJ2-2; D might be TRBD1 or TRBD2, each matching 5 bases. CDR1 is MNHNS, CDR2 SASEGT, per germline. The CDR3 runs to 15 residues. Here the CDR3 DNA reads TGTGCCAGCAGTGAAATAGGGGCCGACGCCGGGGAGCTGCTTTTT. Its translation: CASSEIGADAGELLF.

Comment on this clonotype: One junction end does not reproduce the germline sequence, and a read error may be involved. CDR3 protein: CAGSLLHGAGEGPGANVLTF. The CDR3 region has the DNA TGTGCCGGCAGCCTTCTCCATGGAGCGGGAGAAGGGCCTGGGGCCAACGTCCTAACTTTC. The chain is built from TRBV11-2 and TRBJ2-6, with 8 bases identical to TRBD2. Germline lookup yields CDR1 SGHAT and CDR2 FQNNGV. The CDR3 runs 20 residues.

The chain uses TRBV6-5 and TRBJ2-7; weak D call: TRBD2 (5 bases). This CDR3 has 15 amino acids. Per germline, CDR1 MNHEY and CDR2 SVGAGI. Trimming left V 0 bases short and J 6 bases short, with 15 bases between. CDR3 nucleotide sequence: TGTGCCAGCAGTTACTCAAGGGTAGAGGGCACCGAGCAGTACTTC. Protein: CASSYSRVEGTEQYF.